Each of the 13 T cell receptor beta chains below was sequenced from the same sample in a study of control samples from healthy donors and cancer patients. Sequencing used immunoSEQ multiplex PCR; TCRdb keeps in-frame clones, though not all of them. The sample records 70,000 to 100,000 clones, approximately 90% being singletons. Material: PBMCs. The origin of the receptors is a woman in her sixties or seventies with head and neck cancer.

The CDR3 protein is CASSIGPVNTEAFF. The CDR3 DNA reads TGTGCCAGTAGTATAGGGCCGGTGAACACTGAAGCTTTCTTT. This rearrangement joins TRBV19 to TRBJ1-1; D remains ambiguous. Trimming took off 1 base at V and 0 bases at J, with 6 bases between the two ends. The germline V gene encodes CDR1 LNHDA and CDR2 SQIVND (reference sequence). The CDR3 covers 14 residues.

The chain joins TRBV2 to TRBJ1-2, with 8 bases that match TRBD1. Germline V CDR1 and CDR2: SNHLY, FYNNEI. V lost 4 bases to trimming and J lost 2 bases; unmatched junction nucleotides: 9. This CDR3 comprises 16 residues. Here the CDR3 DNA reads TGTGCCAGCAGTGCTAGTGGGACAGGCCAAAACTATGGCTACACCTTC. This codes for CASSASGTGQNYGYTF.

CDR3 sequence (DNA): TGTGCCAGCAGCCAAGATCGGGTAGCCTCTGGGGAGCTGTTTTTT. As protein: CASSQDRVASGELFF. The chain is built from TRBV4-2 and TRBJ2-2; no firm D call. Germline V gives CDR1 LGHNA, CDR2 YNFKEQ. The CDR3 has 15 residues. V lost 0 bases, J lost 8 bases, and 13 bases lay in between.

The chain joins TRBV5-4 to TRBJ2-7, with 10 bases that match TRBD2. Trimming took 2 bases from V and 2 from J; bases not matched to a gene: 4. This CDR3 has 15 residues. The V gene's germline CDR1 is SGHNT and CDR2 YYREEE (reference sequence). CDR3 residues: CASSFGLAEAYEQYF. The DNA of the CDR3 is TGTGCCAGCAGCTTCGGACTAGCGGAGGCCTACGAGCAGTACTTC.

The chain links TRBV28 to TRBJ1-1; unclear D gene. The CDR3 loop spans 12 amino acids. From germline, CDR1 is MDHEN and CDR2 SYDVKM. V dropped 1 base and J dropped 8 bases, with 8 bases sitting between them. The CDR3 sequence is CASSLLGEEAFF. The CDR3 bases are TGTGCCAGCAGTTTATTGGGAGAAGAAGCTTTCTTT.

This clone has only one observation. V is TRBV4-2 and J is TRBJ2-3; 10 positions agree with TRBD1. Trimming at V came to 0 bases and at J to 4 bases, leaving 4 bases not matched to a gene. Germline lookup yields CDR1 LGHNA and CDR2 YNFKEQ. This CDR3 has 16 amino acids. This chain's CDR3 is CASSQETGQGADTQYF. The CDR3 nucleotides read TGTGCCAGCAGCCAAGAAACTGGACAGGGGGCAGATACGCAGTATTTT.

The gene calls are TRBV7-8 and TRBJ1-2, with 9 bases matching TRBD1. The CDR3 contains 13 residues. Germline V gene lookup returns CDR1 SGHVS and CDR2 FQNEAQ. Trimming took 8 bases from V and 4 from J; bases not matched to a gene: 5. The CDR3: CASSTGGSYGYTF. In DNA, the CDR3 is TGTGCCAGCTCTACAGGGGGCAGCTATGGCTACACCTTC.

Only a few counts were recorded for this clone. V gene TRBV5-1 combines with J gene TRBJ2-7, with 12 nucleotides matching TRBD2. Germline V CDR1 and CDR2: SGHRS, YFSETQ. The CDR3 runs to 15 residues. The V segment lost 4 bases and the J segment 4 bases; nucleotides outside the gene matches: 6. DNA of the CDR3: TGCGCCAGCAGCAACCCGACTAGCGGGAGTTACGAGCAGTACTTC. Translation gives CASSNPTSGSYEQYF.

CDR3: CASSSMGSSGRGDTQYF. Here the CDR3 DNA reads TGTGCCAGCAGTTCAATGGGGTCTAGCGGGAGGGGGGATACGCAGTATTTT. J is TRBJ2-3 and V is TRBV5-4, with TRBD2 matching over 12 bases. Losses at the gene ends were 5 bases for V and 6 bases for J; bases not matched to a gene: 13. The CDR3 spans 17 residues. The germline V gene encodes CDR1 SGHNT and CDR2 YYREEE (reference sequence).

The chain carries TRBV7-9 and TRBJ2-7; 12 nucleotides align to TRBD2. Unmatched junction bases numbered 7, after V lost 3 bases and J lost 7 bases. CDR1 and CDR2 from the germline V gene are SEHNR and FQNEAQ (reference sequence). The CDR3 consists of 15 residues. The CDR3 is CASSFWTSGTSEQYF. The CDR3 nucleotides read TGTGCCAGCAGCTTCTGGACTAGCGGGACGAGTGAGCAGTACTTC.

The chain combines TRBV4-2 with TRBJ2-7, with D possibly called TRBD1 or TRBD2 (7 bases each). The CDR3 runs 15 residues. Trimming removed 6 bases at V and 5 bases at J, with 20 bases between. Germline V gene lookup returns CDR1 LGHNA and CDR2 YNFKEQ. CDR3 residues: CASRPGGGRKNEQYF. In nucleotides, the CDR3 is TGTGCCAGCAGGCCAGGGGGGGGGAGGAAAAACGAGCAGTACTTC.

V and J are TRBV10-1 and TRBJ2-1; D unclear. Germline CDR1 reads WNHNN; CDR2 reads SYGVQD (reference sequence). Trimming removed 2 bases from V and 0 bases from J, with 8 bases in between. The CDR3 sequence is 15 residues long. CDR3 in DNA: TGCGCCAGCAGTGAGCCGTGGAGCTCCTACAATGAGCAGTTCTTC. Translation gives CASSEPWSSYNEQFF.

The J gene is TRBJ2-7, the V gene TRBV19; a weak D match, TRBD1 (6 bases). The CDR3 covers 13 residues. V was pared by 3 bases and J by 2 bases, with 8 bases between. Germline V gene sequence: CDR1 LNHDA, CDR2 SQIVND (reference sequence). The CDR3 nucleotides read TGTGCCAGTAGTATTCCAGGGGCCTACGAGCAGTACTTC. It translates to CASSIPGAYEQYF.